These T cell receptor beta chains were read from a single sample in a study of post-analysis software for immune sequencing data. From the PCR reads, TCRdb called clonotypes with MiXCR, one entry per CDR3 protein. The sample lists some 370,000 distinct CDR3 sequences, less than 40% seen once, with roughly an eighth in the top ten. The sample comprised blood. The receptors were sampled from a girl aged 10-17 years with multiple sclerosis. Both conserved end residues are part of each CDR3. The D gene is left open where the match is weak. A row's size may be missing; if present it is once, few, many or a size class.

TRBV9	15	TRBJ2-5	TRBD2	.	CASTLAGGNQETQYF	TGTGCCAGCACTTTAGCGGGGGGGAACCAAGAGACCCAGTACTTC
TRBV18	15	TRBJ2-7	.	.	CASSPGTAGLSEQYF	TGTGCCAGCTCACCTGGAACAGCAGGCCTCAGCGAGCAGTACTTC
TRBV7-9	14	TRBJ2-4	.	few	CASTPGGSGNIQYF	TGTGCCAGCACCCCCGGTGGTAGCGGAAACATTCAGTACTTC
TRBV24-1	17	TRBJ2-3	.	.	CATSDLSIGASTDTQYF	TGTGCCACCAGTGATTTGAGTATCGGCGCAAGCACAGATACGCAGTATTTT
TRBV7-2	14	TRBJ2-4	.	few	CASSSNSGMGIQYF	TGTGCCAGCAGCTCAAACTCGGGAATGGGCATTCAGTACTTC
TRBV28	13	TRBJ2-1	.	once	CASSSWAYNEQFF	TGTGCCAGCAGTTCATGGGCCTACAATGAGCAGTTCTTC
TRBV5-4	14	TRBJ2-5	TRBD2	.	CASSLSGGRETQYF	TGTGCCAGCAGCTTGAGCGGGGGGCGCGAGACCCAGTACTTC
TRBV7-7	15	TRBJ2-1	TRBD2	few	CASSLGGTSADEQFF	TGTGCTAGCAGCTTAGGGGGGACTAGCGCAGATGAGCAGTTCTTC
TRBV6-5	16	TRBJ2-7	.	.	CASSSPRRGRTYEQYF	TGTGCCAGCAGTTCTCCCCGGCGGGGAAGGACCTACGAGCAGTACTTC
TRBV7-2	13	TRBJ1-1	.	.	CASRTRVGTEAFF	TGTGCCAGCAGAACCAGGGTTGGGACTGAAGCTTTCTTT
TRBV7-6	16	TRBJ1-1	TRBD1	.	CASSSRQGASGTEAFF	TGTGCCAGCAGCTCGCGACAGGGGGCATCGGGAACTGAAGCTTTCTTT
TRBV11-1	15	TRBJ1-2	.	.	CASSFLGSGSYGYTF	TGTGCCAGCAGCTTTCTCGGCAGCGGAAGCTATGGCTACACCTTC
TRBV6-6	15	TRBJ2-1	TRBD2	.	CASSTPQRGYNEQFF	TGTGCCAGCAGTACGCCCCAGCGGGGATACAATGAGCAGTTCTTC
TRBV5-5	15	TRBJ2-1	TRBD2	.	CASSWGGRVYNEQFF	TGTGCCAGCAGCTGGGGAGGGCGGGTTTACAATGAGCAGTTCTTC
TRBV29-1	13	TRBJ2-7	TRBD1	.	CSVRGTGDYEQYF	TGCAGCGTTCGCGGGACAGGGGACTACGAGCAGTACTTC
TRBV6-2/TRBV6-3	16	TRBJ2-6	TRBD1	many	CASSIMQGAGANVLTF	TGTGCCAGCAGTATCATGCAGGGGGCGGGGGCCAACGTCCTGACTTTC
TRBV6-1	15	TRBJ2-1	TRBD1	.	CASRGFRGRSNEQFF	TGTGCCAGCAGGGGGTTCAGGGGGCGGTCAAATGAGCAGTTCTTC
TRBV12-3/TRBV12-4	19	TRBJ2-6	.	.	CASTSHGDTRNSGANVLTF	TGTGCCAGCACCTCCCATGGGGACACAAGGAACTCTGGGGCCAACGTCCTGACTTTC
TRBV7-9	15	TRBJ2-4	TRBD1	.	CASSLRQGGRNIQYF	TGTGCCAGCAGCTTAAGACAGGGGGGCCGAAACATTCAGTACTTC
TRBV28	16	TRBJ1-5	.	.	CASSPQGYYSNQPQHF	TGTGCCAGCAGTCCCCAGGGGTACTATAGCAATCAGCCCCAGCATTTT
TRBV20-1	17	TRBJ2-7	TRBD1	.	CSASGTTRDRSSYEQYF	TGCAGTGCTAGCGGGACCACCCGGGACAGGTCCTCCTACGAGCAGTACTTC
TRBV29-1	15	TRBJ2-1	.	few	CSVEDLERVSNEQFF	TGCAGCGTTGAAGATCTAGAGAGAGTCAGCAATGAGCAGTTCTTC
TRBV3-1	15	TRBJ1-1	TRBD1	many	CASSYGQEAHTEAFF	TGTGCCAGCAGCTACGGACAGGAGGCTCACACTGAAGCTTTCTTT
TRBV10-3	14	TRBJ2-7	.	.	CAISEAGFSYEQYF	TGTGCCATCAGTGAGGCAGGGTTCTCCTACGAGCAGTACTTC
TRBV9	16	TRBJ2-7	TRBD1	.	CASSVGQGVGGYEQYF	TGTGCCAGCAGCGTGGGACAGGGGGTCGGGGGTTACGAGCAGTACTTC
TRBV4-1	17	TRBJ2-5	.	.	CASSQERGGLVSETQYF	TGCGCCAGCAGCCAAGAAAGGGGTGGGTTAGTCTCGGAGACCCAGTACTTC